The clone carrying this TCR beta chain was seen at least ten times. What it binds is unknown. Because the library targeted alpha chains, this beta chain is an off-target read whose size means little. The data were obtained in a study of HIV-infected patients and healthy controls. cDNA was made from around 0.45 ug RNA using alpha and beta constant primers. Separate chain-specific third strand synthesis with multiplexing indices produced the alpha and beta libraries. TCRdb redid the calling of the 5' RACE reads with MiXCR, one entry per CDR3 protein. Here the sample spans some 7,400 distinct CDR3 sequences, 5.5% to 8.5% being singletons. The CDR3 spans 17 residues. Follow-up blood was drawn about 14 weeks, roughly three months, after antiretroviral therapy began. Whole blood was used without fractionation, so all unsorted peripheral T cells were included. Points from the study as a whole: Healthy controls carried many MAIT alpha-chain CDR3s, while HIV+ repertoires had few.

This TCR was recovered from an adult with HIV infection. This specimen was blood, taken during antiretroviral therapy. This chain links TRBV21-1 with TRBJ2-2; the table's D call TRBD2 went unverified against the DNA. TRBV21-1 is designated a pseudogene. CDR3 bases: TGTGCCAGCAACCGCTCAAGACATAAAAAAATTACCGGGGAGCTGTTTTTT. Translation gives CASNRSRHKKITGELFF.